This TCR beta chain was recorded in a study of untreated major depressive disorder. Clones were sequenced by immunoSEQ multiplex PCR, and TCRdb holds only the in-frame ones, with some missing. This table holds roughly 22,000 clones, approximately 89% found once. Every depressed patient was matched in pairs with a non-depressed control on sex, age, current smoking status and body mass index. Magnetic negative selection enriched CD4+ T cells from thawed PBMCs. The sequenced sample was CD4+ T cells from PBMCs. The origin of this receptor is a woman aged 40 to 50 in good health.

The CDR3 loop reads CASERGLAGVNEQFF. For the CDR3, the DNA is TGTGCCTCGGAGAGAGGGCTAGCGGGAGTCAATGAGCAGTTCTTC. The chain carries TRBV10-3 and TRBJ2-1; TRBD2 matches at 10 bases. Germline CDR1 reads ENHRY; CDR2 reads SYGVKD. V was clipped by 11 bases and J by 6 bases; unmatched bases: 13. This CDR3 has 15 residues.